The 23 T cell receptor beta chains in this list originate from one sample, sequenced in a study of blood T cell repertoires in COVID-19. Sequencing used immunoSEQ multiplex PCR; TCRdb keeps in-frame clones, though not all of them. The sample holds more than 100,000 clones, about four fifths seen once. The sequencing input was peripheral blood. The receptor set was obtained from an older woman with active or convalescent COVID-19.

The V and J genes are TRBV7-2 and TRBJ2-2; TRBD1 agrees at 8 bases. The CDR3 loop spans 16 amino acids. Germline values: CDR1 SGHTA, CDR2 FQGNSA. The V gene end was trimmed by 2 bases and the J gene end by 6 bases; junction bases not matched to a gene: 8. The CDR3 DNA reads as TGTGCCAGCAGCTTAAGACCAGGGGGCGCGGCCGGGGAGCTGTTTTTT. Its translation is CASSLRPGGAAGELFF.

This clone appeared once. The chain employs TRBV7-8 and TRBJ1-5; no reliable D call. Germline CDR1 and CDR2: SGHVS and FQNEAQ. The CDR3 is 15 residues long. Trimming shortened V by 0 bases and J by 4 bases, and 10 bases separated the two germline ends. In DNA, the CDR3 is TGTGCCAGCAGCTTAGCGGCGGTCCTAAATCAGCCCCAGCATTTT. Its protein is CASSLAAVLNQPQHF.

This clone was counted a few times. The rearrangement joins TRBV18 to TRBJ2-7, with 8 nucleotides matching TRBD2. Germline trimming cut 5 bases from V and 2 bases from J; bases unmatched to any gene: 14. Germline CDR1 is KGHSH and CDR2 is LQKENI. There are 17 residues in the CDR3. CDR3: CASSGLAGTITAYEQYF. The CDR3 DNA sequence: TGTGCCAGCTCAGGGTTAGCGGGGACCATCACTGCCTACGAGCAGTACTTC.

This chain joins TRBV6-5 and TRBJ2-2; D ambiguous. CDR3 length equals 13 residues. The germline V gene has CDR1 MNHEY and CDR2 SVGAGI. The germline V and J ends were trimmed by 4 bases and 6 bases, with 9 bases remaining between them. The CDR3, as DNA: TGTGCCAGCAGTTCCTTTATCTCCGGGGAGCTGTTTTTT. Encoded protein: CASSSFISGELFF.

The chain couples TRBV7-9 to TRBJ2-1, with TRBD2 matching 12 bases. CDR3 size: 15 residues. Unmatched junction bases numbered 1, after V lost 5 bases and J lost 2 bases. Germline loops: CDR1 SEHNR, CDR2 FQNEAQ (reference sequence). This chain's CDR3 is CASSRTSGAYNEQFF. CDR3 sequence (DNA): TGTGCCAGCAGCAGGACTAGCGGGGCCTACAATGAGCAGTTCTTC.

This chain uses TRBV19 with TRBJ2-5; TRBD2 matches at 11 bases. V lost 5 bases and J lost 1; bases outside the gene matches: 6. The CDR3 length is 16 residues. Looked up from germline, CDR1 is LNHDA and CDR2 is SQIVND (reference sequence). The CDR3 protein is CASSSPGLAVQETQYF. Here the CDR3 DNA reads TGTGCCAGTAGTTCTCCGGGACTAGCGGTCCAAGAGACCCAGTACTTC.

V gene TRBV7-2 combines with J gene TRBJ2-1; 7 nucleotides line up with TRBD1. CDR1 is SGHTA and CDR2 is FQGNSA in the germline V gene. The CDR3 contains 15 residues. The ends lost 5 bases at V and 0 bases at J; junction bases unmatched: 4. The CDR3 DNA is TGTGCCAGCAGCATGGACAGGAGCTCCTACAATGAGCAGTTCTTC. This encodes CASSMDRSSYNEQFF.

V is TRBV2 and J is TRBJ1-2; a weak D match, TRBD1 (6 bases). The CDR3 length is 15 residues. Trimming removed 6 bases at V and 2 bases at J, with 16 bases between. The germline V gene has CDR1 SNHLY and CDR2 FYNNEI. CDR3 loop: CASSPGVFGNYGYTF. The CDR3 nucleotides read TGTGCCAGCAGCCCAGGGGTATTTGGGAACTATGGCTACACCTTC.

This chain uses TRBV28 with TRBJ1-2; D is possibly TRBD1 (6 bases). The CDR3 has 14 amino acids. The V gene's germline CDR1 is MDHEN and CDR2 SYDVKM. The V end was cut by 3 bases, the J end by 6 bases, with 14 bases between. In DNA, the CDR3 is TGTGCCAGCAGTTTTTTCCAGGGGCGCGATGGCTACACCTTC. Residues: CASSFFQGRDGYTF.

The chain recombines TRBV4-1 with TRBJ1-2; D possibly corresponds to TRBD1 (5 bases). V was cut by 3 bases and J by 6 bases, with 23 bases left in between. Germline values: CDR1 MGHRA, CDR2 YSYEKL. The CDR3 consists of 17 residues. The CDR3 spells CASSHTPGQGPFNGYTF. The CDR3 DNA reads as TGCGCCAGCAGCCACACCCCCGGCCAGGGTCCTTTCAATGGCTACACCTTC.

This clone was seen a single time. The gene calls are TRBV4-1 and TRBJ2-3, with TRBD2 identical over 8 bases. Germline assignment: CDR1 MGHRA and CDR2 YSYEKL. V lost 1 base to trimming and J lost 6 bases; unmatched junction nucleotides: 12. This CDR3 is built from 17 residues. The CDR3 DNA reads TGCGCCAGCAGCCAAGGGTTAGGCGGGGGGAGGAGGGATACGCAGTATTTT. Protein sequence: CASSQGLGGGRRDTQYF.

V gene TRBV6-5 combines with J gene TRBJ2-3, with 8 bases lining up with TRBD2. With V trimmed by 8 bases and J by 3 bases, 10 bases remained unmatched. The CDR3 is 15 amino acids. From germline, CDR1 is MNHEY and CDR2 SVGAGI. The CDR3 sequence: CASGAGRELTDTQYF. The CDR3 DNA sequence: TGTGCCAGCGGGGCCGGGAGGGAGTTGACAGATACGCAGTATTTT.

The CDR3 loop is CASSSRLAGGTGELFF. The CDR3 DNA follows: TGTGCCAGCAGCTCCCGACTAGCGGGAGGCACCGGGGAGCTGTTTTTT. The V call is TRBV7-3, the J call TRBJ2-2, with TRBD2 identical over 13 bases. The CDR3 runs to 16 residues. Germline V gene sequence: CDR1 SGHTA, CDR2 FQGTGA. V was clipped by 4 bases and J by 4 bases; unmatched bases: 3.

The count of this clone is one. This chain links TRBV2 with TRBJ2-7; unclear D gene. V was clipped by 1 base and J by 2 bases, with 3 bases between them. The germline gives CDR1 SNHLY, CDR2 FYNNEI. This CDR3 is 12 amino acids long. The CDR3 DNA sequence: TGTGCCAGCAGTGAAGGGCCCTACGAGCAGTACGTC. Its translation: CASSEGPYEQYV.

This clone occurred a few times. Mismatch with germline at one junction end may stem from a read error. The chain joins TRBV5-4 to TRBJ1-1, with 7 bases identical to TRBD1. Germline lookup yields CDR1 SGHNT and CDR2 YYREEE (reference sequence). There are 15 residues in the CDR3. The CDR3 DNA is TGTGCCAGCAGTTTGGACAGGTCGCGGAACACTGAAGCTTTCTTT. Protein sequence: CASSLDRSRNTEAFF.

The V gene is TRBV30, the J gene TRBJ1-3; 8 bases map to TRBD1. With V trimmed by 3 bases and J by 2 bases, 3 bases remained unmatched. The CDR3 covers 14 residues. CDR1 is GTSNPN and CDR2 is SVGIG in the germline V gene (reference sequence). CDR3 in DNA: TGTGCCTGGAGCGCGGACAGGGCTGGAAACACCATATATTTT. Translating it yields CAWSADRAGNTIYF.

The chain combines TRBV19 with TRBJ1-4, with 7 nucleotides matching TRBD1. The V gene's germline CDR1 is LNHDA and CDR2 SQIVND (reference sequence). The CDR3 is 14 residues long. V shed 5 bases, J shed 7 bases, and the junction held 7 bases outside the gene matches. The CDR3 nucleotides read TGTGCCAGTAGTGAGCCGGGACAGAGTGAAAAACTGTTTTTT. Protein product: CASSEPGQSEKLFF. Full variable domain (remainder filled in from reference TRBV19 and TRBJ1-4): DGGITQSPKYLFRKEGQNVTLSCEQNLNHDAMYWYRQDPGQGLRLIYYSQIVNDFQKGDIAEGYSVSREKKESFPLTVTSAQKNPTAFYLCASSEPGQSEKLFFGSGTQLSVL.

V gene TRBV20-1 combines with J gene TRBJ1-2, with D hard to call. Germline V gene data show CDR1 as DFQATT and CDR2 as SNEGSKA (reference sequence). This CDR3 contains 11 residues. Trimming removed 5 bases at V and 8 bases at J, with 12 bases between. This CDR3 is CSALLPGGYTF. In nucleotides, the CDR3 is TGCAGTGCTTTGTTGCCGGGGGGCTACACCTTC.

This chain uses TRBV5-8 with TRBJ2-1, with TRBD1 as a possible D gene (6 bases). V was shortened by 5 bases and J by 8 bases, with 20 bases between the two germline ends. Germline loops: CDR1 SGHTS, CDR2 YDEGEE. The CDR3 spans 15 residues. This chain's CDR3 is CASSYTGTGLDEQFF. CDR3 nucleotides: TGTGCCAGCAGTTACACAGGGACGGGTTTGGATGAGCAGTTCTTC.

The chain recombines TRBV10-3 with TRBJ2-7; D unclear. The CDR3 length is 13 residues. Looked up from germline, CDR1 is ENHRY and CDR2 is SYGVKD. V was cut by 0 bases and J by 8 bases, with 11 bases left in between. The CDR3 is CAISESRGSQQYF. The CDR3 DNA reads as TGTGCCATCAGTGAGTCCCGTGGCTCTCAGCAGTACTTC.

The chain joins TRBV5-5 to TRBJ2-7, with 8 positions matching TRBD1. Trimming at V came to 0 bases and at J to 4 bases, leaving 6 bases not matched to a gene. Germline V gene sequence: CDR1 SGHKS, CDR2 YYEKEE (reference sequence). This CDR3 contains 15 residues. The CDR3 region has the DNA TGTGCCAGCAGCTTGGTAGGGACAGGCGATTACGAGCAGTACTTC. Translating gives CASSLVGTGDYEQYF. Using reference TRBV5-5 and TRBJ2-7 for the parts outside the CDR3, the full variable domain is DAGVTQSPTHLIKTRGQQVTLRCSPISGHKSVSWYQQVLGQGPQFIFQYYEKEERGRGNFPDRFSARQFPNYSSELNVNALLLGDSALYLCASSLVGTGDYEQYFGPGTRLTVT.

The CDR3 is CASSQDWASGRGPRETQYF. The CDR3 DNA sequence: TGCGCCAGCAGCCAAGACTGGGCTAGCGGGAGGGGCCCAAGGGAGACCCAGTACTTC. The chain uses TRBV4-3 and TRBJ2-5, with 12 bases matching TRBD2. The ends lost 0 bases at V and 5 bases at J; junction bases unmatched: 13. The CDR3 contains 19 residues. The germline V gene has CDR1 LGHNA and CDR2 YSLEER.

The chain carries TRBV7-2 and TRBJ2-5; TRBD1 matches at 9 bases. Trimming at V came to 3 bases and at J to 5 bases, leaving 4 bases not matched to a gene. Per the germline V gene, CDR1 is SGHTA and CDR2 is FQGNSA. This CDR3 is 14 amino acids long. This chain's CDR3 is CASSLGQGVETQYF. The CDR3 nucleotides are TGTGCCAGCAGCTTGGGACAGGGAGTGGAGACCCAGTACTTC.